The T cell receptor (beta chain) under discussion was sequenced for a study of T-cell reconstitution after alpha-beta-depleted transplantation in children. In its sample, this clonotype was seen many times. The CDR3 covers 14 residues. Trimming took off 5 bases at V and 8 bases at J, with 15 bases between the two ends. TCRbeta library preparation incorporated unique molecular identifiers. TCRdb ran MiXCR on the PCR reads and lists one entry per CDR3 protein. The sample lists 350,000 to 400,000 distinct CDR3 sequences; about an eighth were seen once. The sample was PBMCs, taken from the stem cell graft. This rearrangement joins TRBV12-3 or TRBV12-4 to TRBJ2-2, with a tentative D call TRBD2 (5 bases). The source of this sequence is a human donor who donated a stem cell graft to a child with Fanconi anemia. CDR3 residues: CASSHLTGRGELFF. The CDR3 coding sequence is TGTGCCAGCAGTCACCTGACGGGGAGAGGGGAGCTGTTTTTT.